This record concerns one TCR beta chain sequence. Its antigen is not identified. The ends were cut back, 5 bases at V and 4 bases at J, with 17 bases in the middle. This CDR3 contains 15 residues. Germline-derived CDR1 and CDR2 are SNHLY and FYNNEI. Healthy HIV-negative adults without recent acute infections or vaccinations served as donors. This sample is part of a study of shared clonotypes between healthy human individuals. As for the study in general: Donors were a couple of women and a few men aged 18 to 49. The study's findings and limits: Generally, estimated richness proved larger in naive subsets than it did in memory subsets.

Authors' data handling: Filtering differed for immunoSEQ, which gave only junction sequences without quality scores. The data were produced by immunoSEQ multiplex PCR, yet TCRdb's version contains in-frame clones alone and is incomplete. V and J calls plus clone size are reproduced from that table; the DNA served to infer D and trimming. The sample lists 2.3 million or so clones; more than 85% were seen once. Sequencing was done on a sample of naive CD4+ T cells from PBMCs. Sample subset: CD45RA+ positively selected. The rearrangement links TRBV2 to TRBJ1-2; no clear D. The clonotype originates from a man aged 18-30 years in good health. Some clones in this sample may be carry-over from other donors' samples. CDR3 nucleotides: TGTGCCAGCAGTCGACGGGCCCCAGCGCCCTATGGCTACACCTTC. It yields the protein CASSRRAPAPYGYTF.